This TCR beta chain was sequenced in a study of regulatory and conventional T cells in RAG deficiency (TCRdb year 2017). Regarding the research as a whole: The study used high-throughput TCR beta sequencing to compare repertoire diversity and composition of Treg, conventional CD4+ and CD8+ T cells between RAG-deficient patients and healthy controls.

V loses 6 bases of germline sequence and J loses 10 bases, and the interval between the two ends is 18 bases. Via the germline V gene, CDR1 is MNHEY and CDR2 SVGAGI. From cysteine to phenylalanine, the CDR3 is 13 amino acids long. Only CDR3 DNA remains: 39 bases, in frame from the first base. General study outcomes and caveats: The CD25-high CD127-low cells sorted from Omenn syndrome patients may be peripherally activated cells rather than true Treg cells. Shorter CDR3 lengths were found in all patient T-cell subsets, and >80% Treg-Tconv repertoire overlap at nucleotide and amino acid level was observed in Omenn syndrome patients. Markedly lower Shannon entropy and higher Simpson indices were observed in RAG-deficient patients than in control T-cell subpopulations. Compared with controls, Omenn syndrome and CID/AS patients had 95 to 100-fold fewer unique TCR beta sequences in Treg cells, but only around 10-fold fewer in the other subsets. Some T-cell subset analyses were not performed for some subjects.

Library prep was done by the immunoSEQ multiplex PCR assay. Genomic DNA from the sorted T-cell subsets was used to amplify and sequence rearranged TCR beta chain products. On the study's bioinformatics: Shannon entropy and Simpson indices were used to measure how diverse the repertoire of productive TCR beta rearrangements was. Clonal expansion was assessed using the summed frequency of the 100 most abundant productive TCR beta clonotypes among total reads. A self-reactivity index based on amino acid usage at CDR3beta positions 6 and 7 was applied to the TRB repertoires. Repertoire analyses used two-way ANOVA; flow cytometric analyses used Student t or Mann-Whitney tests. TCRdb carries this immuneACCESS record with in-frame sequences only. Its versions omit some clonotypes, under half of them owing to an unresolved V gene in the studies checked, with the rest unexplained. That table furnishes V, J and clone size, whereas the DNA furnished D and trimming. This sample gives fewer than 40,000 clones in total; 75% to 80% of them show up just once. The ten largest account for roughly 3.4% of the sample.

Before genomic DNA extraction, conventional CD4+ T cells were purified from blood as CD25-low CD127-high cells. Repertoire analyses used roughly eight healthy control donors as the comparison group. Turning to this clone: What this receptor recognizes is not known. Base qualities are missing; no much larger clone stands one base away.

The data were also submitted as part of a second study, on regulatory T cells. The second study, in turn, reports: For the multiplex PCR, 52 forward TRBV primers and 13 reverse TRBJ primers were used, and amplification bias was corrected with both assay-based and computational methods. Repertoires from patients had restricted unique TRB V-J pairs and skewed V and J gene usage, with the strongest effect in regulatory T cells. The study compared T-cell receptor beta repertoires of sorted regulatory, conventional CD4+ and CD8+ T cells between CD3G-deficient patients and healthy controls. Ficoll density separation was used to isolate peripheral blood mononuclear cells. Within the immunoSEQ assay, multiplex PCR amplified rearranged TRB loci from genomic DNA. TRB amplicons were sequenced using an Illumina HiSeq platform. Custom algorithms error-filtered the raw sequences and aligned the raw sequences to reference gene sequences, after which the immunoSEQ online tools were used for analysis. Productive and nonproductive TRB rearrangement frequencies were evaluated among both unique and total sequences. Groups were compared by t tests, Mann-Whitney tests or two-way ANOVA performed in Prism software.

Material for sequencing was CD4+ effector T cells sorted from blood. The sequence links TRBV6-5 to TRBJ1-1; no D gene can be assigned with confidence. This sequence originates from a human donor in good health. CDR3 region: CASSPPEGTRAFF. The nucleotide sequence is given as TGTGCCAGCAGCCCCCCTGAGGGAACAAGAGCTTTCTTT.